Listed here are 32 T cell receptor beta chains from one sample, sequenced in a study of blood T cell repertoires in COVID-19. Repertoires were generated with immunoSEQ multiplex PCR, while TCRdb's copy carries only in-frame clones and drops some. This sample yields about 490,000 clones, of which 70% to 90% are seen a single time; approximately 2.9% belongs to the top ten. Sequenced sample: peripheral blood. These TCRs come from a human donor in a cohort sampled during active COVID-19.

V gene TRBV2 combines with J gene TRBJ1-1, with TRBD1 matching over 8 bases. This CDR3 region has 15 residues. Germline trimming cut 1 base from V and 1 base from J; bases unmatched to any gene: 2. Germline lookup yields CDR1 SNHLY and CDR2 FYNNEI. CDR3 sequence (DNA): TGTGCCAGCAGTGAAGGGACAGGGTGGAACACTGAAGCTTTCTTT. This gives the protein CASSEGTGWNTEAFF. The variable domain in full, with the rest retrieved from reference TRBV2 and TRBJ1-1, is EPEVTQTPSHQVTQMGQEVILRCVPISNHLYFYWYRQILGQKVEFLVSFYNNEISEKSEIFDDQFSVERPDGSNFTLKIRSTKLEDSAMYFCASSEGTGWNTEAFFGQGTRLTVV.

This sequence joins TRBV28 and TRBJ2-7; 11 bases are shared with TRBD2. The CDR3 extends over 16 amino acids. After removal of 4 bases from V and 6 bases from J, the junction contained 11 bases not matched to a gene. CDR1 and CDR2 (germline): MDHEN, SYDVKM. The CDR3 sequence: CASSSIRLAGSGEQYF. The CDR3 region has the DNA TGTGCCAGCAGTTCCATCAGACTAGCGGGGTCCGGCGAGCAGTACTTC.

J is TRBJ1-4 and V is TRBV30; unclear D gene. From germline, CDR1 is GTSNPN and CDR2 SVGIG (reference sequence). Deletions cut 0 bases from V and 4 bases from J, with 6 bases between. The CDR3 extends over 13 amino acids. In DNA form, the CDR3 reads TGTGCCTGGAGTGTACTCGATAATGAAAAACTGTTTTTT. Its translation is CAWSVLDNEKLFF.

V usage is TRBV6-5 and J usage is TRBJ1-1; no clear D gene. V lost 6 bases, J lost 8 bases, and 10 bases lay in between. The CDR3 is 11 residues long. Germline V lookup: CDR1 MNHEY, CDR2 SVGAGI. The CDR3 bases are TGTGCCAGCAGCACCCCAGGCGAAGCTTTCTTT. Protein sequence: CASSTPGEAFF.

V gene TRBV3-1 (or the pseudogene TRBV3-2) combines with J gene TRBJ1-2; D possibly corresponds to TRBD1 (6 bases). V was trimmed by 0 bases and J by 8 bases, leaving 13 bases between them. The CDR3 loop spans 14 amino acids. Looked up from germline, CDR1 is LGHDT and CDR2 is YNNKEL (reference sequence). DNA for the CDR3: TGTGCCAGCAGCCAAGATGTGGGGGCGCGCGGCTACACCTTC. Protein: CASSQDVGARGYTF.

The chain couples TRBV3-1 (or the pseudogene TRBV3-2) to TRBJ2-7, with TRBD2 as a possible D gene (6 bases). From germline, CDR1 is LGHDT and CDR2 YNNKEL (reference sequence). CDR3 length: 15 amino acids. V dropped 3 bases and J dropped 8 bases, with 20 bases sitting between them. The CDR3 is CASSQGGLNSMKQYF. The DNA of the CDR3 is TGTGCCAGCAGCCAGGGGGGACTCAATTCTATGAAGCAGTACTTC.

The CDR3 spells CASSYLGTSLTDTQYF. The DNA for the CDR3 is TGTGCCAGCAGTTATCTCGGGACTAGCCTCACAGATACGCAGTATTTT. V and J are TRBV6-2 or TRBV6-3 and TRBJ2-3; 9 bases are a match to TRBD2. The V gene's germline CDR1 is MNHEY and CDR2 SVGEGT. V gave up 3 bases and J gave up 2 bases; unmatched junction bases: 6. This CDR3 region has 16 residues.

V usage is TRBV2 and J usage is TRBJ2-5; 9 bases line up with TRBD2. The V gene's germline CDR1 is SNHLY and CDR2 FYNNEI. The V gene end was trimmed by 0 bases and the J gene end by 4 bases; junction bases not matched to a gene: 6. The CDR3 is 16 residues long. The CDR3 here is CASSEATGLAGETQYF. The CDR3 region has the DNA TGTGCCAGCAGTGAAGCCACGGGACTAGCAGGAGAGACCCAGTACTTC.

The V and J genes are TRBV3-1 (or the pseudogene TRBV3-2) and TRBJ2-5; 8 bases are a match to TRBD2. The trim removed 3 bases at V and 2 bases at J, leaving 8 bases unmatched. Germline V gene sequence: CDR1 LGHDT, CDR2 YNNKEL (reference sequence). The CDR3 sequence is 16 residues long. The DNA for the CDR3 is TGTGCCAGCAGCCATGTGGCTAGCGGGCAACAAGAGACCCAGTACTTC. Translated: CASSHVASGQQETQYF.

The rearrangement links TRBV7-6 to TRBJ1-5; D may be TRBD1 (5 bases). V lost 1 base and J lost 2, with 12 bases in between. Germline V CDR1 and CDR2: SGHVS, FNYEAQ. The CDR3 loop spans 16 amino acids. CDR3 sequence reads: CASSLESGYGNQPQHF. CDR3 DNA sequence: TGTGCCAGCAGCTTAGAATCAGGGTACGGCAATCAGCCCCAGCATTTT.

The chain carries TRBV5-4 and TRBJ2-3; tentatively, D is TRBD2 (5 bases). Germline V CDR1 and CDR2: SGHNT, YYREEE (reference sequence). V lost 4 bases to trimming and J lost 4 bases, with 16 bases between them. There are 15 residues in the CDR3. CDR3 DNA sequence: TGTGCCAGCAGCCAGCGGCAGATGAGGGCAGATACGCAGTATTTT. This sequence encodes CASSQRQMRADTQYF.

V is TRBV10-1 and J is TRBJ2-5, with 8 bases lining up with TRBD2. J lost 2 bases, V lost 5 bases, and 7 bases had no gene match. Germline lookup yields CDR1 WNHNN and CDR2 SYGVQD (reference sequence). There are 15 residues in the CDR3. CDR3 in amino acids: CASSLSSGSQETQYF. The DNA of the CDR3 is TGCGCCAGCAGTCTTTCTAGCGGGTCTCAAGAGACCCAGTACTTC.

The chain combines TRBV6-5 with TRBJ1-5; D not certain. The germline V gene encodes CDR1 MNHEY and CDR2 SVGAGI. Trimming shortened V by 0 bases and J by 1 base, and 10 bases separated the two germline ends. The length of the CDR3 is 16 residues. The CDR3 region has the DNA TGTGCCAGCAGTTACTCCTCGGGGAGGAGCAATCAGCCCCAGCATTTT. Protein product: CASSYSSGRSNQPQHF.

V is TRBV3-1 (or the pseudogene TRBV3-2) and J is TRBJ2-4; D is possibly TRBD2 (6 bases). This CDR3 is built from 14 residues. Germline V CDR1 and CDR2: LGHDT, YNNKEL (reference sequence). V was cut by 1 base and J by 6 bases, with 10 bases left in between. CDR3 nucleotides: TGTGCCAGCAGCCAAGTAACCGGGGGAAACATTCAGTACTTC. This gives the protein CASSQVTGGNIQYF.

DNA for the CDR3: TGTGCCAGCAGTTCGGGCGGGACTTGGTACGAGCAGTACTTC. Translation: CASSSGGTWYEQYF. The rearrangement links TRBV6-2 or TRBV6-3 to TRBJ2-7, with D perhaps matching TRBD2 (6 bases). Trimming pared 4 bases from V and 4 bases from J, leaving 14 bases between. CDR3 length: 14 amino acids. The germline V gene encodes CDR1 MNHEY and CDR2 SVGEGT.

This chain joins TRBV3-1 (or the pseudogene TRBV3-2) and TRBJ2-5; tentative D call: TRBD2 (5 bases). The CDR3 loop spans 14 amino acids. The V end was cut by 6 bases, the J end by 0 bases, with 11 bases between. Looked up from germline, CDR1 is LGHDT and CDR2 is YNNKEL (reference sequence). CDR3 nucleotides: TGTGCCAGCAGGTTTTCCGGGGACCAAGAGACCCAGTACTTC. Protein product: CASRFSGDQETQYF.

The V call is TRBV7-3, the J call TRBJ1-2; D remains unclear. The CDR3 sequence is 13 residues long. Germline loops: CDR1 SGHTA, CDR2 FQGTGA. The V end lost 5 bases, the J end lost 6 bases, and 13 bases lay between the germline ends. Here the CDR3 DNA reads TGTGCCAGCAGCCCCACTGGTCAGGATGGCTACACCTTC. Protein sequence: CASSPTGQDGYTF.

The rearrangement links TRBV19 to TRBJ2-1, with 9 bases identical to TRBD2. This CDR3 is built from 17 residues. The germline gives CDR1 LNHDA, CDR2 SQIVND (reference sequence). V shed 8 bases and J 7 bases; nucleotides not matched to a gene: 18. CDR3 sequence (DNA): TGTGCCAGTCTTGGTCCGGAGTCGGGGCTAGCGGGAAATGAGCAGTTCTTC. This codes for CASLGPESGLAGNEQFF.

The V gene is TRBV3-1 (or the pseudogene TRBV3-2), the J gene TRBJ1-6; D possibly corresponds to TRBD1 (6 bases). CDR1 LGHDT and CDR2 YNNKEL come from the germline V gene (reference sequence). CDR3 size: 18 residues. The V and J ends lost 2 bases and 0 bases respectively, with 14 bases between them. CDR3 in amino acids: CASSQLGGASSYNSPLHF. DNA for the CDR3: TGTGCCAGCAGCCAACTTGGGGGGGCGAGCTCCTATAATTCACCCCTCCACTTT.

The chain has TRBV7-2 and TRBJ2-1; no clear D gene. CDR1 is SGHTA, CDR2 FQGNSA, per germline. The CDR3 extends over 11 amino acids. Deletions cut 5 bases from V and 7 bases from J, with 6 bases between. CDR3 sequence: CASSPFNEQFF. The CDR3 coding sequence is TGTGCCAGCAGCCCCTTTAATGAGCAGTTCTTC.

With regard to this clone: The sample holds other DNA sequences that translate to the same CDR3. This chain joins TRBV7-9 and TRBJ1-1; 7 bases are shared with TRBD1. Losses at the gene ends were 6 bases for V and 5 bases for J; bases not matched to a gene: 3. Germline V gives CDR1 SEHNR, CDR2 FQNEAQ (reference sequence). The CDR3 has 12 amino acids. CDR3 residues: CASSSGGTEAFF. The CDR3 coding sequence is TGTGCCAGCAGTTCAGGGGGGACTGAAGCTTTCTTT.

The rearrangement links TRBV24-1 to TRBJ2-3, with TRBD1 matching 8 bases. The junction had 8 bases not matched to a gene; V was cut back by 3 bases and J by 7 bases. The CDR3 totals 15 residues. Germline CDR1 and CDR2: KGHDR and SFDVKD. CDR3 protein: CATSDGRGRTHTQYF. CDR3 nucleotide sequence: TGTGCCACCAGTGATGGCAGGGGGCGTACGCATACGCAGTATTTT.

A word on this clone: This sample includes further DNA sequences coding for the same CDR3. The rearrangement joins TRBV27 to TRBJ2-7; 9 positions match TRBD2. Per germline, CDR1 MNHEY and CDR2 SMNVEV (reference sequence). The V and J ends lost 0 bases and 5 bases, in that order; junction bases with no gene match: 11. There are 17 residues in the CDR3. The CDR3 reads CASSLSKVAGDLDEQYF. The CDR3 DNA reads TGTGCCAGCAGTTTATCGAAGGTAGCGGGAGACTTGGACGAGCAGTACTTC.

The chain employs TRBV18 and TRBJ2-7; 11 nucleotides match TRBD1. This CDR3 comprises 15 residues. Trimming took 6 bases from V and 5 from J; bases not matched to a gene: 9. Germline V gives CDR1 KGHSH, CDR2 LQKENI. The CDR3 here is CASSLGDRGFDEQYF. The DNA for the CDR3 is TGTGCCAGCTCGCTTGGGGACAGGGGGTTCGACGAGCAGTACTTC.

With respect to this clone: Other DNA sequences of this sample code for an identical CDR3. This sequence joins TRBV2 and TRBJ1-1; tentative D call: TRBD1 (5 bases). The CDR3 sequence is 12 residues long. Trimming removed 8 bases from V and 1 base from J, with 8 bases in between. CDR1 SNHLY and CDR2 FYNNEI come from the germline V gene. CDR3 in DNA: TGTGCCAGCGGGGCTCCGAACACTGAAGCTTTCTTT. The encoded protein is CASGAPNTEAFF.

The chain links TRBV7-9 to TRBJ2-3; perhaps TRBD1 as D (5 bases). V was clipped by 4 bases and J by 9 bases, with 8 bases between them. The germline V gene encodes CDR1 SEHNR and CDR2 FQNEAQ (reference sequence). The CDR3 is 11 amino acids. CDR3 protein: CASSSQETQYF. CDR3 DNA: TGTGCCAGCAGCTCACAGGAGACGCAGTATTTT.

This clone was detected only once. This chain joins TRBV27 and TRBJ2-7; D ambiguous. Germline V gene lookup returns CDR1 MNHEY and CDR2 SMNVEV (reference sequence). The CDR3 contains 15 residues. Trimming stripped 1 base from V and 5 bases from J, with 15 bases between. The CDR3 nucleotides are TGTGCCAGCAGTTTATATCTCCGGGTCGTCGACGAGCAGTACTTC. It yields the protein CASSLYLRVVDEQYF.

There are many counts of this clone. The chain recombines TRBV19 with TRBJ1-5; D is uncertain. The CDR3 sequence is 14 residues long. CDR1 is LNHDA, CDR2 SQIVND, per germline (reference sequence). Deletions cut 7 bases from V and 6 bases from J, with 16 bases between. In nucleotides, the CDR3 is TGTGCCAGTATGGAAGGGAGGAGATTTCAGCCCCAGCATTTT. It yields the protein CASMEGRRFQPQHF.

This clone occurred once. The rearrangement uses TRBV18 and TRBJ1-5; 8 bases are a match to TRBD1. In germline, CDR1 is KGHSH, CDR2 LQKENI. CDR3 size: 14 residues. The ends lost 3 bases at V and 2 bases at J; junction bases unmatched: 0. CDR3 DNA: TGTGCCAGCTCACCGACAGGGGGCAATCAGCCCCAGCATTTT. Protein sequence: CASSPTGGNQPQHF. Filled out from reference TRBV18 and TRBJ1-5, the complete variable domain reads NAGVMQNPRHLVRRRGQEARLRCSPMKGHSHVYWYRQLPEEGLKFMVYLQKENIIDESGMPKERFSAEFPKEGPSILRIQQVVRGDSAAYFCASSPTGGNQPQHFGDGTRLSIL.

V is TRBV18 and J is TRBJ2-7; no reliable D call. The CDR3 has 16 amino acids. CDR1 is KGHSH and CDR2 is LQKENI in the germline V gene. Trimming took 0 bases from V and 0 from J, leaving 12 bases between them. CDR3 amino acids: CASSPPSLPSSYEQYF. In DNA, the CDR3 is TGTGCCAGCTCACCACCGAGCCTGCCTAGCTCCTACGAGCAGTACTTC.

The rearrangement uses TRBV18 and TRBJ1-1; 8 positions agree with TRBD1. Germline V gene data show CDR1 as KGHSH and CDR2 as LQKENI. The ends lost 2 bases at V and 8 bases at J; junction bases unmatched: 7. The CDR3 consists of 14 residues. The CDR3 reads CASSPDMAGGEAFF. For the CDR3, the DNA is TGTGCCAGCTCACCAGACATGGCAGGGGGCGAAGCTTTCTTT. Full variable domain (rest looked up from reference TRBV18 and TRBJ1-1): NAGVMQNPRHLVRRRGQEARLRCSPMKGHSHVYWYRQLPEEGLKFMVYLQKENIIDESGMPKERFSAEFPKEGPSILRIQQVVRGDSAAYFCASSPDMAGGEAFFGQGTRLTVV.

The chain recombines TRBV10-3 with TRBJ2-6, with a tentative D call TRBD1 (5 bases). The CDR3 runs to 15 residues. Per germline, CDR1 ENHRY and CDR2 SYGVKD. V lost 6 bases and J 0 bases, leaving 9 bases between the germline ends. The CDR3 DNA reads as TGTGCCATCAGAACAGGACCCTCTGGGGCCAACGTCCTGACTTTC. Its protein product is CAIRTGPSGANVLTF.